This T cell receptor (beta chain) is from a study of cytomegalovirus exposure and HLA in healthy donors. PCR used 60 Vbeta primers and 13 Jbeta primers. Clones were read by immunoSEQ multiplex PCR, and TCRdb kept only the in-frame ones, dropping some. The sample includes 90,000 to 120,000 clones, approximately 80% of them seen just once. In germline, CDR1 is MNHEY, CDR2 SVGAGI. V shed 8 bases and J 8 bases; nucleotides not matched to a gene: 5. The CDR3 spans 12 residues. This receptor was taken from a woman younger than 35 in good health and CMV-seronegative. V usage is TRBV6-5 and J usage is TRBJ2-1; 8 bases match TRBD2. The sample consisted of PBMCs. CDR3: CASSGGGYEQFF. Written as DNA, the CDR3 is TGTGCCAGCTCCGGGGGGGGGTATGAGCAGTTCTTC.